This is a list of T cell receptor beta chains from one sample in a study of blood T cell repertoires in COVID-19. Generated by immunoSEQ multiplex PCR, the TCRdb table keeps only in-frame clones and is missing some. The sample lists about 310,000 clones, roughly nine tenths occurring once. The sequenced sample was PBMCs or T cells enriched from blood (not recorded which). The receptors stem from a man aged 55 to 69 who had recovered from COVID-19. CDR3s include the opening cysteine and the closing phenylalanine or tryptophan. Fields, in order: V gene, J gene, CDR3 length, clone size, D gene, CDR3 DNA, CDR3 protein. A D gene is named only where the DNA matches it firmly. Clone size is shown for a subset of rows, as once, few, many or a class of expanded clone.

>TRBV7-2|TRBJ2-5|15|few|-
TGTGCCAGCAGCTTAGACCAGTTAAACCAAGAGACCCAGTACTTC
CASSLDQLNQETQYF
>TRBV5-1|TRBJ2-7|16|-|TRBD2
TGCGCCAGCAGCTTGATTAGCGGGAGGGCCTTCTACGAGCAGTACTTC
CASSLISGRAFYEQYF
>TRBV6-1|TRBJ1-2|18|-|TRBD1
TGTGCCAGCAGTGTCAGGTGGGGACAGGTACAAGATAGCGATGGCTACACCTTC
CASSVRWGQVQDSDGYTF
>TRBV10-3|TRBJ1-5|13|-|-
TGTGCCATCACGCCAGGGGAGAATCAGCCCCAGCATTTT
CAITPGENQPQHF
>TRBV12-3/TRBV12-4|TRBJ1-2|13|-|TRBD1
TGTGCCAGCAGTTTAGGAGGGGGCGTCGGCTACACCTTC
CASSLGGGVGYTF
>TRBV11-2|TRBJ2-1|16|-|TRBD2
TGTGCCAGCAGCCGTCGTGGGGCGGGAGTTTACAATGAGCAGTTCTTC
CASSRRGAGVYNEQFF
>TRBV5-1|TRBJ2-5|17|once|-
TGCGCCAGCAGCCGGGGGGCGGGTGCTTTATTACAAGAGACCCAGTACTTC
CASSRGAGALLQETQYF
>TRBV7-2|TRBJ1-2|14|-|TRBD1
TGTGCCAGCAGCTTATTGGCAGGGGGCTATGGCTACACCTTC
CASSLLAGGYGYTF
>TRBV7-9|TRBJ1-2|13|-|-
TGTGCCAGCGCTTGGGCCGTAAACTATGGCTACACCTTC
CASAWAVNYGYTF
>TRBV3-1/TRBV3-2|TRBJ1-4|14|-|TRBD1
TGTGCCAGCAGCCAGACAGGGGCTAATGAAAAACTGTTTTTT
CASSQTGANEKLFF
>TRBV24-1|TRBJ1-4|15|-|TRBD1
TGTGCCACCAGTGATACACAGGGGGCGGGGGAAAAACTGTTTTTT
CATSDTQGAGEKLFF
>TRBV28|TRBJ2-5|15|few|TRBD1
TGTGCCAGCAGTCCAGGGACAGGGTTAGGAGAGACCCAGTACTTC
CASSPGTGLGETQYF
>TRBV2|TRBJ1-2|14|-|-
TGTGCCAGCAGTCAGGACACGAATAACTATGGCTACACCTTC
CASSQDTNNYGYTF
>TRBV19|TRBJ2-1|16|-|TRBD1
TGTGCCAGTAGTAACCAGGGACAGGGCTTCTACAATGAGCAGTTCTTC
CASSNQGQGFYNEQFF
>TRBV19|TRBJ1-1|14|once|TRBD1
TGTGCCAGTAGCATCGACAGGGTGAGGACTGAAGCTTTCTTT
CASSIDRVRTEAFF
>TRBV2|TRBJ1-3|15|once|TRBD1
TGTGCCAGCAGTGTTGACAGGGGGACTGGAAACACCATATATTTT
CASSVDRGTGNTIYF
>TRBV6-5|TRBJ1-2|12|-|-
TGTGCCAGCAGTTACGCAGGGCATGGCTACACCTTC
CASSYAGHGYTF
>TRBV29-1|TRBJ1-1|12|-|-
TGCAGCCCGGGTGGGCGAAACACTGAAGCTTTCTTT
CSPGGRNTEAFF
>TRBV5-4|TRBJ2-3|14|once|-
TGTGCCAGCAGCTTACAGGGAAGCACAGATACGCAGTATTTT
CASSLQGSTDTQYF
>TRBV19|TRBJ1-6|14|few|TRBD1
TGTGCCAGTAGACGGGACAGGGACCATTCACCCCTCCACTTT
CASRRDRDHSPLHF